A selection of T cell receptor beta chains follows, all from one sample in a study of blood T cells in healthy people across ages. TCRdb re-called the 5' RACE reads with MiXCR, one entry per CDR3 protein. The table has over a million distinct CDR3 sequences, around 25% seen once; the top ten hold approximately 0.79%. The data were also submitted as part of a second study, on T cells of mothers and their children.

Sequencing input: blood. The receptors were gathered from a girl aged 2-15 years in good health. Each CDR3 is given with its conserved first and last residue. The D gene is left open where the match is weak.

D gene: -
V gene: TRBV6-2/TRBV6-3
CDR3 protein: CASSYPPDNTGELFF

D gene: -
V gene: TRBV12-5
CDR3 protein: CASGSVLVSGNSYEQYF

D gene: TRBD2
V gene: TRBV7-9
CDR3 protein: CASSPDGTSLSYEQYF

D gene: -
V gene: TRBV7-2
CDR3 protein: CASSFGEAVQYF

D gene: -
V gene: TRBV12-3/TRBV12-4
CDR3 protein: CASSIGGQGKDEQFF

D gene: TRBD2
V gene: TRBV5-1
CDR3 protein: CASSLPVSGLGYNEQFF

D gene: -
V gene: TRBV3-1
CDR3 protein: CASSQANGDTQYF

D gene: TRBD2
V gene: TRBV20-1
CDR3 protein: CSARSGGMDNEQFF

D gene: -
V gene: TRBV20-1
CDR3 protein: CSASENGSNEKLFF

D gene: -
V gene: TRBV7-3
CDR3 protein: CASRATAEETQYF

D gene: -
V gene: TRBV3-1
CDR3 protein: CASSQGFTGREQFF

D gene: -
V gene: TRBV20-1
CDR3 protein: CSAHSTEAFF

D gene: TRBD2
V gene: TRBV6-1
CDR3 protein: CASRTSGGHEQFF

D gene: TRBD2
V gene: TRBV7-9
CDR3 protein: CASSLWVGEGINEQFF

D gene: -
V gene: TRBV28
CDR3 protein: CASSPLMGKSADEQFF

D gene: -
V gene: TRBV12-3/TRBV12-4
CDR3 protein: CASRVITDTQYF

D gene: TRBD2
V gene: TRBV4-1
CDR3 protein: CASSQDGLAAPSYEQYF

D gene: -
V gene: TRBV7-8
CDR3 protein: CASSLIQGWNQPQHF

D gene: -
V gene: TRBV29-1
CDR3 protein: CSVIAARVRGTGGYTF

D gene: -
V gene: TRBV7-6
CDR3 protein: CASSLETPNEQFF

D gene: -
V gene: TRBV29-1
CDR3 protein: CSVAPGVGGETQYF

D gene: TRBD2
V gene: TRBV28
CDR3 protein: CASSPPGLAVGIQYF

D gene: TRBD2
V gene: TRBV27
CDR3 protein: CASGLSLAGGPKTQYF

D gene: -
V gene: TRBV4-2
CDR3 protein: CASSPTHPLGTGANVLTF

D gene: -
V gene: TRBV19
CDR3 protein: CASSIGAGTPGNTIYF

D gene: -
V gene: TRBV7-3
CDR3 protein: CASSPGTGKITDTQYF

D gene: -
V gene: TRBV20-1
CDR3 protein: CSASIGTYEQYF

D gene: -
V gene: TRBV7-2
CDR3 protein: CASSLGPYSSYEQYF

D gene: TRBD1
V gene: TRBV5-6
CDR3 protein: CASSFHGTGDHEQYF

D gene: -
V gene: TRBV29-1
CDR3 protein: CRVQTPQGNTGELFF

D gene: -
V gene: TRBV20-1
CDR3 protein: CSARGRPTENTIYF

D gene: TRBD2
V gene: TRBV4-1
CDR3 protein: CASSQITTSTEQFF

D gene: -
V gene: TRBV12-3/TRBV12-4
CDR3 protein: CASSLVRGPYEQYF

D gene: -
V gene: TRBV3-1
CDR3 protein: CASSHAAAHGEQYF

D gene: -
V gene: TRBV2
CDR3 protein: CASSGNRDAEQFF

D gene: TRBD2
V gene: TRBV7-8
CDR3 protein: CASSLKAGVVPGELFF

D gene: -
V gene: TRBV18
CDR3 protein: CASSPPNLRGPETQYF

D gene: -
V gene: TRBV6-2/TRBV6-3
CDR3 protein: CASSLSFNEQFF

D gene: -
V gene: TRBV10-3
CDR3 protein: CAISAYRVWGETQYF

D gene: -
V gene: TRBV7-9
CDR3 protein: CASSFRLGFDTEAFF

D gene: -
V gene: TRBV12-3/TRBV12-4
CDR3 protein: CASKLGASGANVLTF

D gene: TRBD1
V gene: TRBV6-5
CDR3 protein: CASSYGRTGWNEQFF

D gene: -
V gene: TRBV4-1
CDR3 protein: CASSQDRTVNYGYTF

D gene: -
V gene: TRBV27
CDR3 protein: CASSSINTPYEQYF

D gene: TRBD2
V gene: TRBV20-1
CDR3 protein: CSASETSGVKNIQYF

D gene: -
V gene: TRBV5-1
CDR3 protein: CASSSGLRDRQFF

D gene: -
V gene: TRBV7-3
CDR3 protein: CASSAFPGEGNEQYF

D gene: TRBD2
V gene: TRBV27
CDR3 protein: CASSWTSGRNEQFF

D gene: TRBD1
V gene: TRBV13
CDR3 protein: CASSEDRGHGYTF

D gene: -
V gene: TRBV28
CDR3 protein: CASSTRDSGANVLTF

D gene: -
V gene: TRBV27
CDR3 protein: CASSSPAGPQETQYF

D gene: -
V gene: TRBV7-2
CDR3 protein: CASSPFAGGELFF

D gene: -
V gene: TRBV2
CDR3 protein: CASSEAWGAFF

D gene: -
V gene: TRBV12-3/TRBV12-4
CDR3 protein: CASSPGPGSQTNYGYTF

D gene: -
V gene: TRBV5-5
CDR3 protein: CASSYEDDEQSF